A single sample is the source of the 23 T cell receptor beta chains below, sequenced in a study of blood T cell repertoires in COVID-19 (dated by TCRdb to 2020 to 2022). Library preparation was by the immunoSEQ multiplex PCR assay. TCRdb limited this immuneACCESS table to in-frame rearrangements with V and J called. A share of clones is missing; checked studies link under half to unresolved V genes, and the rest is unexplained. Across this sample there are roughly 240,000 clones, with approximately 82% seen only once. The ten largest clonotypes hold under 2% of the sample. Sequenced sample: peripheral blood. These receptors came from a woman aged 80 or older with acute or convalescent COVID-19.

This chain uses TRBV6-2 or TRBV6-3 with TRBJ2-7, with D possibly matching TRBD2 (6 bases). CDR1 MNHEY and CDR2 SVGEGT come from the germline V gene. With 0 bases removed from V and 7 bases from J, the gap between germline ends came to 16 bases. This CDR3 region has 15 residues. CDR3 nucleotides: TGTGCCAGCAGTTACTCCTTGGCGGGGTCAAGGGAGCAGTACTTC. This sequence encodes CASSYSLAGSREQYF.

In regard to this clone: The germline gene is not matched at one end of the junction; a read error may be the cause. This chain links TRBV12-5 with TRBJ2-7; possibly TRBD1 for D (6 bases). The V gene's germline CDR1 is LGHNT and CDR2 FRNRAP. CDR3 length: 14 residues. CDR3 sequence reads: CASGLGQTSNEQYF. For the CDR3, the DNA is TGTGCTAGTGGTTTAGGACAGACCTCCAACGAGCAGTACTTC.

The rearrangement uses TRBV7-9 and TRBJ2-2, with D possibly being TRBD2 (5 bases). Germline lookup yields CDR1 SEHNR and CDR2 FQNEAQ (reference sequence). This CDR3 is 15 amino acids long. V lost 1 base and J lost 1, with 7 bases in between. This chain's CDR3 is CASSLVGKNTGELFF. The CDR3 DNA follows: TGTGCCAGCAGCTTAGTCGGGAAGAACACCGGGGAGCTGTTTTTT. Together with reference TRBV7-9 and TRBJ2-2, the CDR3 gives the full variable domain: DTGVSQNPRHKITKRGQNVTFRCDPISEHNRLYWYRQTLGQGPEFLTYFQNEAQLEKSRLLSDRFSAERPKGSFSTLEIQRTEQGDSAMYLCASSLVGKNTGELFFGEGSRLTVL.

The chain uses TRBV7-3 and TRBJ1-2, with 7 nucleotides matching TRBD1. The V gene end was trimmed by 3 bases and the J gene end by 6 bases; junction bases not matched to a gene: 4. Germline CDR1 reads SGHTA; CDR2 reads FQGTGA. The length of the CDR3 is 13 residues. In DNA, the CDR3 is TGTGCCAGCAGCTTTGGGCAGGGGGATGGCTACACCTTC. Protein sequence: CASSFGQGDGYTF.

The count of this clone is one. V usage is TRBV2 and J usage is TRBJ2-2, with 11 bases that match TRBD2. The CDR3 extends over 16 amino acids. V was clipped by 4 bases and J by 5 bases; unmatched bases: 6. Germline V CDR1 and CDR2: SNHLY, FYNNEI. The CDR3 region is CASSGTSGRGTGELFF. The CDR3 DNA is TGTGCCAGCAGTGGAACTAGCGGGAGAGGAACCGGGGAGCTGTTTTTT.

The CDR3 nucleotides read TGTGCCAGTAGTTTCCGGGACAGCCGAGAAAAACTGTTTTTT. It yields the protein CASSFRDSREKLFF. The chain links TRBV19 to TRBJ1-4; 7 bases match TRBD1. There are 14 residues in the CDR3. Germline V lookup: CDR1 LNHDA, CDR2 SQIVND (reference sequence). J gave up 8 bases and V 5 bases, and 8 bases lay outside the gene matches.

J is TRBJ1-5 and V is TRBV29-1; 7 bases align to TRBD1. Germline lookup yields CDR1 SQVTM and CDR2 ANQGSEA. With 4 bases clipped from V and 2 bases from J, the junction kept 2 bases outside the gene matches. CDR3 length equals 13 residues. The CDR3 loop reads CSVADRGNQPQHF. Here the CDR3 DNA reads TGCAGCGTTGCCGACAGGGGCAATCAGCCCCAGCATTTT.

V usage is TRBV5-8 and J usage is TRBJ2-3; D call uncertain. This CDR3 is 11 amino acids long. Trimming stripped 6 bases from V and 3 bases from J, with 5 bases between. In germline, CDR1 is SGHTS, CDR2 YDEGEE. This CDR3 reads CASIQTDTQYF. DNA for the CDR3: TGTGCCAGCATCCAAACAGATACGCAGTATTTT.

The genes are TRBV6-5 and TRBJ1-3; 7 bases agree with TRBD1. Looked up from germline, CDR1 is MNHEY and CDR2 is SVGAGI. The CDR3 spans 14 residues. V lost 5 bases to trimming and J lost 4 bases; unmatched junction nucleotides: 5. The CDR3, as DNA: TGTGCCAGCAGTCGACAGGGTAAAGGAAACACCATATATTTT. This encodes CASSRQGKGNTIYF.

The gene calls are TRBV14 and TRBJ2-3; TRBD2 is a possible D gene (6 bases). Germline loops: CDR1 SGHDN, CDR2 FVKESK. There are 16 residues in the CDR3. V lost 1 base and J 3 bases, leaving 14 bases between the germline ends. The CDR3 DNA is TGTGCCAGCAGCCAAGTGGTACTAGCTGTGACAGATACGCAGTATTTT. This sequence encodes CASSQVVLAVTDTQYF.

The chain is built from TRBV3-1 (or the pseudogene TRBV3-2) and TRBJ2-7; D is unclear. The germline V gene has CDR1 LGHDT and CDR2 YNNKEL (reference sequence). Trimming removed 4 bases at V and 3 bases at J, with 4 bases between. The CDR3 contains 11 residues. The DNA of the CDR3 is TGTGCCAGCAGCCTCCTCTACGAGCAGTACTTC. It codes for CASSLLYEQYF.

The genes are TRBV10-3 and TRBJ2-7, with D possibly TRBD2 on 6 matching bases. CDR3 length: 13 amino acids. The germline gives CDR1 ENHRY, CDR2 SYGVKD. Trimming shortened V by 10 bases and J by 0 bases, and 13 bases separated the two germline ends. CDR3 nucleotide sequence: TGTGCCACCAGAGCGGGCCCCTCCTACGAGCAGTACTTC. It encodes CATRAGPSYEQYF.

This clone appeared a few times. J is TRBJ2-3 and V is TRBV7-2; D is ambiguous. Between the trimmed V and J ends, which lost 1 base and 6 bases, there was a span of 11 bases. This CDR3 is 14 amino acids long. Germline values: CDR1 SGHTA, CDR2 FQGNSA. This chain's CDR3 is CASSLGAASDTQYF. CDR3 DNA: TGTGCCAGCAGCTTAGGGGCCGCGTCCGATACGCAGTATTTT.

CDR3 in amino acids: CSVCKREGDEQFF. CDR3 coding DNA: TGCAGCGTCTGCAAGCGGGAGGGGGATGAGCAGTTCTTC. V is TRBV29-1 and J is TRBJ2-1, with 10 bases that match TRBD2. Germline assignment: CDR1 SQVTM and CDR2 ANQGSEA. The CDR3 has 13 residues. Trimming at V came to 6 bases and at J to 8 bases, leaving 7 bases not matched to a gene.

The chain links TRBV9 to TRBJ2-7; 8 nucleotides line up with TRBD2. The trim removed 0 bases at V and 3 bases at J, leaving 5 bases unmatched. The CDR3 covers 15 residues. From germline, CDR1 is SGDLS and CDR2 YYNGEE. CDR3 nucleotide sequence: TGTGCCAGCAGCGTAGTACCCGGGACTAGCTACGAGCAGTACTTC. This translates into CASSVVPGTSYEQYF.

This chain connects TRBV19 to TRBJ1-1, with 8 bases lining up with TRBD1. Looked up from germline, CDR1 is LNHDA and CDR2 is SQIVND (reference sequence). V was clipped by 7 bases and J by 7 bases; unmatched bases: 11. The CDR3 is 14 amino acids. The CDR3 sequence is CASITRQGAFEAFF. The CDR3 coding sequence is TGTGCCAGTATAACGCGGCAGGGGGCATTTGAAGCTTTCTTT.

This chain uses TRBV19 with TRBJ1-1, with D unclear. CDR1 is LNHDA and CDR2 is SQIVND in the germline V gene (reference sequence). This CDR3 is built from 14 residues. V was cut by 7 bases and J by 3 bases, with 15 bases left in between. In DNA form, the CDR3 reads TGTGCCAGTACCACGGTGATTGGAGACACTGAAGCTTTCTTT. This translates into CASTTVIGDTEAFF.

The V and J genes are TRBV20-1 and TRBJ1-2; D not certain. The CDR3 is 11 residues long. CDR1 and CDR2 from the germline V gene are DFQATT and SNEGSKA (reference sequence). V lost 1 base, J lost 10 bases, and 10 bases lay in between. The CDR3 region has the DNA TGCAGTGCTAGAGTTAGCCTATCCTACACCTTC. Translating it yields CSARVSLSYTF.

This sequence joins TRBV27 and TRBJ1-5; 7 bases are a match to TRBD1. The CDR3 spans 16 residues. With V trimmed by 5 bases and J by 3 bases, 10 bases remained unmatched. The germline V gene encodes CDR1 MNHEY and CDR2 SMNVEV (reference sequence). The CDR3 region is CASSTVLQGINQPQHF. The CDR3 DNA reads as TGTGCCAGCAGTACCGTCTTACAGGGGATCAATCAGCCCCAGCATTTT.

This rearrangement joins TRBV11-3 to TRBJ2-6; TRBD1 aligns across 8 bases. The trim removed 5 bases at V and 0 bases at J, leaving 3 bases unmatched. The germline V gene has CDR1 SGHNT and CDR2 YENEEA. CDR3 length: 16 amino acids. The CDR3 here is CASSPGTGSGANVLTF. Here the CDR3 DNA reads TGTGCCAGCAGCCCAGGGACAGGCTCTGGGGCCAACGTCCTGACTTTC. Variable domain in full (rest from reference TRBV11-3 and TRBJ2-6): EAGVVQSPRYKIIEKKQPVAFWCNPISGHNTLYWYLQNLGQGPELLIRYENEEAVDDSQLPKDRFSAERLKGVDSTLKIQPAELGDSAVYLCASSPGTGSGANVLTFGAGSRLTVL.

CDR3: CASRTYGQGFSYEQYF. CDR3 DNA sequence: TGTGCCAGCAGAACATATGGACAGGGATTTTCCTACGAGCAGTACTTC. The chain links TRBV27 to TRBJ2-7, with 8 positions matching TRBD1. The germline V gene has CDR1 MNHEY and CDR2 SMNVEV (reference sequence). The CDR3 spans 16 residues. V shed 6 bases and J 1 base; nucleotides not matched to a gene: 11.

The chain combines TRBV11-2 with TRBJ2-3; D is possibly TRBD2 (5 bases). Per the germline V gene, CDR1 is SGHAT and CDR2 is FQNNGV. V was shortened by 1 base and J by 2 bases, with 10 bases between the two germline ends. The CDR3 has 15 residues. In nucleotides, the CDR3 is TGTGCCAGCAGCTTAGCCCAGACTAACACAGATACGCAGTATTTT. Translated: CASSLAQTNTDTQYF.

The rearrangement joins TRBV4-3 to TRBJ2-5, with 10 bases matching TRBD2. Trimming took 2 bases from V and 4 from J; bases not matched to a gene: 7. Germline V gene lookup returns CDR1 LGHNA and CDR2 YSLEER. The CDR3 runs to 16 residues. The CDR3 sequence: CASSQNQRGGRETQYF. The CDR3 DNA is TGCGCCAGCAGCCAAAATCAGCGGGGGGGTAGAGAGACCCAGTACTTC.